The clone carrying this TCR beta chain was picked up many times. Its antigen is unknown. The data stem from a study of read filtering for tumor transcriptome and immune sequencing. Study-wide background: Per sample, TCR-region reads ranged about 4.05 to 11 million by IR-seq, about 75 to 1273 by RNA-seq. Whole-study results and caveats: Dropping single-read clonotypes raised IR-seq and RNA-seq shared-clonotype correlation.

This CDR3 has 15 amino acids. Germline CDR1 is SGHTA and CDR2 is FQGNSA. Trimming left V 1 base short and J 2 bases short, with 11 bases between. Molecular barcoded adaptors covering alpha/delta and beta/gamma chains were used on 400 to 450 ng RNA. Using its own MiXCR run on the reads, TCRdb lists one record per CDR3 protein. The data contain over 50,000 distinct CDR3 sequences, around 19% of them singletons. The sequenced material came from a population of CD138-negative cells sorted from bone marrow. The sequence was collected from a donor at least 40 years old with multiple myeloma. The rearrangement links TRBV7-2 to TRBJ2-5, with D unclear. The CDR3 is CASSLDGRPQETQYF. CDR3 bases: TGTGCCAGCAGCTTAGATGGCCGGCCTCAAGAGACCCAGTACTTC.